Following are 27 T cell receptor beta chains from one sample sequenced in a study of T cells in Graves' hyperthyroidism and ophthalmopathy. TCR beta CDR3 regions were amplified from RNA. HTBI primers drove first-round RT-PCR of the TCR CDR3. MiXCR, applied by TCRdb to the multiplex PCR reads, yields one record per CDR3 protein. The table shows 560,000 or so distinct CDR3 sequences, with more than 45% occurring only once. Sequencing used peripheral blood or thyroid tissue (not recorded which). The receptor set was obtained from a woman aged 18-29 years with Graves' hyperthyroidism.

The rearrangement uses TRBV15 and TRBJ2-6, with a weak D call TRBD1 (6 bases). The V end was cut by 3 bases, the J end by 0 bases, with 18 bases between. The CDR3 covers 19 residues. The V gene's germline CDR1 is LNHNV and CDR2 YYDKDF (reference sequence). This CDR3 reads CATSRTGGMLISGANVLTF. The CDR3 DNA follows: TGTGCCACCAGCAGGACAGGAGGAATGTTAATCTCTGGGGCCAACGTCCTGACTTTC.

This clonotype was seen many times. The chain couples TRBV2 to TRBJ1-4; perhaps TRBD1 as D (6 bases). The CDR3 loop spans 15 amino acids. Trimming left V 2 bases short and J 8 bases short, with 15 bases between. The germline V gene encodes CDR1 SNHLY and CDR2 FYNNEI. CDR3 sequence reads: CASSEWGAPGEKLFF. CDR3 DNA: TGTGCCAGCAGTGAATGGGGGGCGCCGGGGGAAAAACTGTTTTTT.

CDR3 in DNA: TGCAGCGTAGCTACCGGGACAGGGGGCAATCAGCCCCAGCATTTT. This encodes CSVATGTGGNQPQHF. V usage is TRBV29-1 and J usage is TRBJ1-5, with 10 bases identical to TRBD1. This CDR3 has 15 amino acids. CDR1 SQVTM and CDR2 ANQGSEA come from the germline V gene. V shed 6 bases, J shed 2 bases, and the junction held 7 bases outside the gene matches.

There are a few counts of this clonotype. J is TRBJ1-1 and V is TRBV29-1; D is unresolved. V dropped 4 bases and J dropped 4 bases, with 10 bases sitting between them. Looked up from germline, CDR1 is SQVTM and CDR2 is ANQGSEA. The CDR3 sequence is 12 residues long. In DNA, the CDR3 is TGCAGCGTTGTTTGGGGATTCACTGAAGCTTTCTTT. Amino acid sequence: CSVVWGFTEAFF.

This rearrangement joins TRBV10-3 to TRBJ1-1; D might be TRBD1 (5 bases). Trimming removed 9 bases at V and 8 bases at J, with 22 bases between. Germline V gene data show CDR1 as ENHRY and CDR2 as SYGVKD. The CDR3 is made up of 14 amino acids. CDR3 sequence reads: CAIKGQGGFWEAFF. In DNA form, the CDR3 reads TGTGCCATAAAGGGTCAGGGCGGTTTCTGGGAAGCTTTCTTT.

This clonotype was seen ten or more times. The rearrangement links TRBV24-1 to TRBJ1-2; 7 nucleotides match TRBD1. With V trimmed by 4 bases and J by 6 bases, 7 bases remained unmatched. Looked up from germline, CDR1 is KGHDR and CDR2 is SFDVKD. The CDR3 contains 14 residues. The CDR3 loop reads CATSDFDREDGYTF. CDR3 sequence (DNA): TGTGCCACCAGTGACTTTGACAGGGAGGATGGCTACACCTTC.

This clonotype was counted ten times or more. V gene TRBV9 combines with J gene TRBJ1-6; no clear D gene. The CDR3 runs 13 residues. Germline CDR1 reads SGDLS; CDR2 reads YYNGEE. The germline V and J ends were trimmed by 0 bases and 8 bases, with 6 bases remaining between them. In DNA form, the CDR3 reads TGTGCCAGCAGCGTAGAAGTCGATTCACCCCTCCACTTT. Its translation is CASSVEVDSPLHF.

The genes are TRBV5-1 and TRBJ2-7; no clear D. The CDR3 extends over 13 amino acids. Trimming shortened V by 0 bases and J by 6 bases, and 10 bases separated the two germline ends. The germline V gene has CDR1 SGHRS and CDR2 YFSETQ. CDR3 bases: TGCGCCAGCAGCTTGGAACAGTTCGGCGAGCAGTACTTC. Translating it yields CASSLEQFGEQYF.

The V gene is TRBV12-3 or TRBV12-4, the J gene TRBJ1-2; 9 bases agree with TRBD1. J was trimmed by 8 bases and V by 6 bases; bases with no gene match: 7. This CDR3 is built from 13 residues. CDR3 amino acids: CASRWTGEAGYTF. As DNA, the CDR3 is TGTGCCAGCAGGTGGACAGGGGAAGCGGGCTACACCTTC.

This chain joins TRBV20-1 and TRBJ1-4, with TRBD1 matching over 9 bases. V was clipped by 2 bases and J by 8 bases; unmatched bases: 12. Germline CDR1 is DFQATT and CDR2 is SNEGSKA (reference sequence). The CDR3 is made up of 16 amino acids. The CDR3 reads CSARSIRGQGDEKLFF. The CDR3 DNA reads TGCAGTGCTAGATCAATCAGGGGACAGGGCGACGAAAAACTGTTTTTT.

This chain connects TRBV15 to TRBJ2-7, with 9 bases identical to TRBD2. This CDR3 comprises 15 residues. After removal of 5 bases from V and 3 bases from J, the junction contained 8 bases not matched to a gene. Germline V lookup: CDR1 LNHNV, CDR2 YYDKDF (reference sequence). The CDR3 coding sequence is TGTGCCACCAGCGCAGCAGCTAGCGGGATCTACGAGCAGTACTTC. Translation: CATSAAASGIYEQYF.

This clonotype was seen a few times. Here the CDR3 reads CASSSGLSETQYF. As DNA, the CDR3 is TGTGCCAGCAGCTCGGGACTGTCAGAGACCCAGTACTTC. This chain uses TRBV11-2 with TRBJ2-5, with a tentative D call TRBD2 (6 bases). Trimming left V 4 bases short and J 4 bases short, with 10 bases between. The CDR3 sequence is 13 residues long. Germline CDR1 and CDR2: SGHAT and FQNNGV.

This clonotype was picked up many times. The chain is built from TRBV7-8 and TRBJ2-2, with 8 bases aligning to TRBD2. The germline V gene has CDR1 SGHVS and CDR2 FQNEAQ. The trim removed 0 bases at V and 0 bases at J, leaving 0 bases unmatched. The CDR3 sequence is 16 residues long. The CDR3 here is CASSLASGANTGELFF. The CDR3, as DNA: TGTGCCAGCAGCTTAGCTAGCGGGGCGAACACCGGGGAGCTGTTTTTT.

This chain uses TRBV29-1 with TRBJ2-7, with 8 positions matching TRBD2. This CDR3 spans 11 amino acids. Germline lookup yields CDR1 SQVTM and CDR2 ANQGSEA. J gave up 6 bases and V 6 bases, and 4 bases lay outside the gene matches. CDR3 sequence reads: CSVPGRGEQYF. The DNA of the CDR3 is TGCAGCGTGCCCGGGAGGGGCGAGCAGTACTTC.

This clonotype was counted once. The genes are TRBV7-8 and TRBJ1-2, with 12 bases matching TRBD1. The trim removed 7 bases at V and 6 bases at J, leaving 6 bases unmatched. This CDR3 contains 14 residues. Germline CDR1 reads SGHVS; CDR2 reads FQNEAQ. The CDR3 coding sequence is TGTGCCAGCATTCGGGACAGGGGGCTAAATGGCTACACCTTC. Its translation: CASIRDRGLNGYTF.

The V gene is TRBV29-1, the J gene TRBJ1-1; TRBD1 agrees at 10 bases. This CDR3 is 12 amino acids long. Germline loops: CDR1 SQVTM, CDR2 ANQGSEA. The V gene end was trimmed by 2 bases and the J gene end by 9 bases; junction bases not matched to a gene: 3. The CDR3: CSVERDRGKAFF. The CDR3 bases are TGCAGCGTTGAACGGGACAGGGGAAAAGCTTTCTTT.

This clonotype appeared a few times. The genes are TRBV7-9 and TRBJ2-5, with 10 positions matching TRBD2. This CDR3 spans 16 amino acids. Germline V gene lookup returns CDR1 SEHNR and CDR2 FQNEAQ (reference sequence). J was trimmed by 4 bases and V by 2 bases; bases with no gene match: 7. The CDR3 DNA follows: TGTGCCAGCAGCTTATTGGGACTAGCGCATTCAGAGACCCAGTACTTC. Translation gives CASSLLGLAHSETQYF. Filled out from reference TRBV7-9 and TRBJ2-5, the complete variable domain reads DTGVSQNPRHKITKRGQNVTFRCDPISEHNRLYWYRQTLGQGPEFLTYFQNEAQLEKSRLLSDRFSAERPKGSFSTLEIQRTEQGDSAMYLCASSLLGLAHSETQYFGPGTRLLVL.

The chain is built from TRBV7-3 and TRBJ2-5, with D unclear. The CDR3 spans 14 residues. Trimming took 5 bases from V and 5 from J, leaving 15 bases between them. Germline loops: CDR1 SGHTA, CDR2 FQGTGA. The CDR3: CASSPTPAEETQYF. For the CDR3, the DNA is TGTGCCAGCAGCCCCACCCCGGCCGAGGAGACCCAGTACTTC.

The rearrangement joins TRBV2 to TRBJ1-4; 7 bases are shared with TRBD1. CDR3 length equals 13 residues. Germline values: CDR1 SNHLY, CDR2 FYNNEI. The junction had 9 bases not matched to a gene; V was cut back by 11 bases and J by 6 bases. DNA for the CDR3: TGTGCCCGCACCGGGACAGCGGATGAAAAACTGTTTTTT. Translated: CARTGTADEKLFF.

DNA for the CDR3: TGTGCCAGCAGCAAATTAAAGTGGCGGGGGGGAGAGACCCAGTACTTC. Translating it yields CASSKLKWRGGETQYF. This chain links TRBV2 with TRBJ2-5; 9 bases match TRBD2. Germline V lookup: CDR1 SNHLY, CDR2 FYNNEI. This CDR3 has 16 amino acids. V gave up 6 bases and J gave up 4 bases; unmatched junction bases: 12.

This chain uses TRBV5-5 with TRBJ2-7, with 7 nucleotides matching TRBD2. Germline values: CDR1 SGHKS, CDR2 YYEKEE (reference sequence). With 0 bases clipped from V and 6 bases from J, the junction kept 9 bases outside the gene matches. The CDR3 totals 15 residues. CDR3 amino acids: CASSLAGLETGEQYF. DNA of the CDR3: TGTGCCAGCAGCTTGGCTGGACTAGAGACGGGCGAGCAGTACTTC.

Details on this clonotype: A much larger clone differs from this one at a single base, so this may be a read error. The V and J genes are TRBV6-4 and TRBJ2-7; weak D call: TRBD2 (5 bases). Germline-derived CDR1 and CDR2 are MRHNA and SNTAGT. With 2 bases removed from V and 4 bases from J, the gap between germline ends came to 12 bases. The CDR3 extends over 14 amino acids. The CDR3 DNA sequence: TGTGCCAGCAGTGACGGGTGGGGAGCATACGAGCAGTACTTC. Protein sequence: CASSDGWGAYEQYF.

For this clonotype: Germline and junction disagree at one end, which may indicate a read error. The chain carries TRBV15 and TRBJ2-6; D might be TRBD2 (6 bases). The CDR3 contains 14 residues. The germline CDR1 and CDR2 sequences are LNHNV and YYDKDF (reference sequence). The CDR3 here is CATSSPVGGNVLTF. The DNA for the CDR3 is TGTGCCACCAGCTCCCCGGTGGGGGGCAACGTCCTGACTTTC.

The chain links TRBV7-9 to TRBJ2-5; TRBD1 matches at 7 bases. After removal of 5 bases from V and 2 bases from J, the junction contained 8 bases not matched to a gene. This CDR3 is 15 amino acids long. Germline V gene lookup returns CDR1 SEHNR and CDR2 FQNEAQ (reference sequence). CDR3 sequence (DNA): TGTGCCAGCAGCGCTGCCGGGACAGATCAAGAGACCCAGTACTTC. Translating it yields CASSAAGTDQETQYF.

CDR3 in amino acids: CASSFDLAGYTGEQYF. Here the CDR3 DNA reads TGTGCCAGCAGCTTTGACCTAGCGGGTTACACCGGGGAGCAGTACTTC. V usage is TRBV7-9 and J usage is TRBJ2-7; 8 bases agree with TRBD2. Germline values: CDR1 SEHNR, CDR2 FQNEAQ (reference sequence). The CDR3 is 16 residues long. V shed 3 bases and J 7 bases; nucleotides not matched to a gene: 14.

V usage is TRBV7-9 and J usage is TRBJ1-4; D is unresolved. The germline V gene encodes CDR1 SEHNR and CDR2 FQNEAQ (reference sequence). The CDR3 contains 13 residues. V gave up 5 bases and J gave up 8 bases, with 12 bases separating them. CDR3 protein: CASSTPGEEKLFF. DNA of the CDR3: TGTGCCAGCAGCACCCCGGGAGAGGAAAAACTGTTTTTT.

The rearrangement uses TRBV7-9 and TRBJ1-2; tentatively, D is TRBD1 (6 bases). This CDR3 comprises 14 residues. Germline V lookup: CDR1 SEHNR, CDR2 FQNEAQ (reference sequence). Trimming took 7 bases from V and 1 from J, leaving 13 bases between them. CDR3 in amino acids: CASKVEGGNYGYTF. CDR3 nucleotide sequence: TGTGCCAGCAAGGTCGAGGGGGGTAACTATGGCTACACCTTC.